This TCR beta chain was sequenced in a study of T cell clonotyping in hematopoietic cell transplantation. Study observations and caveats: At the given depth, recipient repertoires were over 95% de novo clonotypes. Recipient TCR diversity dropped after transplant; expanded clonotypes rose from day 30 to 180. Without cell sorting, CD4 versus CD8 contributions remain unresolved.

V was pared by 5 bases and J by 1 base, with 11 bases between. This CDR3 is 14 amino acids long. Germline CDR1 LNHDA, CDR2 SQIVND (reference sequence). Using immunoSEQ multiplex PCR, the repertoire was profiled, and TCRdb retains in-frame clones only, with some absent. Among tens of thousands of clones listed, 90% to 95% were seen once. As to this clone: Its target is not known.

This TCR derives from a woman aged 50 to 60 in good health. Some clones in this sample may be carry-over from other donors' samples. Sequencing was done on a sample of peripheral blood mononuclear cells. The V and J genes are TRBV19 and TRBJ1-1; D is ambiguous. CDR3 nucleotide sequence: TGTGCCAGTAGTTGGCAGGTCGAGAACACTGAAGCTTTCTTT. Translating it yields CASSWQVENTEAFF. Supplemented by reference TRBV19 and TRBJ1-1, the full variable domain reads DGGITQSPKYLFRKEGQNVTLSCEQNLNHDAMYWYRQDPGQGLRLIYYSQIVNDFQKGDIAEGYSVSREKKESFPLTVTSAQKNPTAFYLCASSWQVENTEAFFGQGTRLTVV.